This TCR beta chain stems from a study of regulatory T cells in long-lasting Graves disease. Time point here: persistent/refractory GD, antithyroid drugs over 5 years with positive TRAb. The authors made the TCR library using RNA they extracted from PBMCs. Arm-PCR of CDR3 regions and iRepertoire HTBI primers were the basis on which TCR beta libraries were built. TCRdb fed the multiplex PCR reads into MiXCR, producing one record per CDR3 protein. The sample holds over 650,000 distinct CDR3 sequences, 25% to 35% seen once. The origin of this receptor is a female donor with Graves disease. Sequenced here: peripheral blood mononuclear cells (PBMCs), sampled when the disease was refractory, from a patient treated with antithyroid drugs.

The CDR3 here is CASSVTRVNTEAFF. The DNA of the CDR3 is TGTGCCAGCAGTGTGACTAGGGTCAACACTGAAGCTTTCTTT. The V and J genes are TRBV12-3 or TRBV12-4 and TRBJ1-1; D gene uncertain. This CDR3 spans 14 amino acids. Trimming stripped 5 bases from V and 2 bases from J, with 12 bases between.